Presented here are 27 T cell receptor beta chains from one specimen sequenced in a study of T cell repertoires and HLA-DP antigens. The table came from immunoSEQ multiplex PCR; TCRdb's copy has only in-frame clones and leaves some out. The table records about 89,000 clones, roughly 86% of them present only once. Their target antigens are unknown. Sequenced: CD4+ T cells from PBMCs. The receptors were gathered from a man over 45 in good health and CMV-seronegative.

This clone was observed a single time. The chain employs TRBV5-1 and TRBJ1-1; D uncertain. The germline CDR1 and CDR2 sequences are SGHRS and YFSETQ. Deletions cut 0 bases from V and 1 base from J, with 10 bases between. This CDR3 contains 15 residues. CDR3: CASSLVGAQNTEAFF. CDR3 in DNA: TGCGCCAGCAGCTTGGTGGGAGCCCAGAACACTGAAGCTTTCTTT.

The gene calls are TRBV6-5 and TRBJ1-2; weak D call: TRBD1 (5 bases). V lost 2 bases to trimming and J lost 3 bases, with 13 bases between them. CDR1 is MNHEY and CDR2 is SVGAGI in the germline V gene. The CDR3 spans 15 residues. CDR3 residues: CASSYRPLGHYGYTF. The CDR3 nucleotides are TGTGCCAGCAGTTACCGACCCCTGGGGCACTATGGCTACACCTTC.

The chain is built from TRBV6-1 and TRBJ2-1, with D unresolved. Germline CDR1 reads MNHNS; CDR2 reads SASEGT. The V end was cut by 5 bases, the J end by 0 bases, with 5 bases between. This CDR3 spans 13 amino acids. The DNA of the CDR3 is TGTGCCAGCAGTAGAGGCTCCTACAATGAGCAGTTCTTC. This sequence encodes CASSRGSYNEQFF.

This clone has more than one count but fewer than ten. The CDR3 DNA reads as TGTGCCAGCAGTTACTGGGCAGGGGGTCGCACTGAAGCTTTCTTT. Translating gives CASSYWAGGRTEAFF. The chain has TRBV6-5 and TRBJ1-1; 7 bases fit TRBD1. CDR3 length: 15 amino acids. The V segment lost 1 base and the J segment 4 bases; nucleotides outside the gene matches: 6. Per germline, CDR1 MNHEY and CDR2 SVGAGI.

This chain uses TRBV27 with TRBJ1-1, with a possible D match to TRBD1 (5 bases). This CDR3 is built from 12 residues. Trimming removed 8 bases at V and 11 bases at J, with 18 bases between. Germline-derived CDR1 and CDR2 are MNHEY and SMNVEV (reference sequence). CDR3 residues: CASSLRGTAAFF. In DNA, the CDR3 is TGTGCCAGCTCTCTCCGGGGGACTGCTGCTTTCTTT.

V usage is TRBV7-9 and J usage is TRBJ1-1; D is possibly TRBD1 (5 bases). Germline V gene data show CDR1 as SEHNR and CDR2 as FQNEAQ (reference sequence). Trimming removed 8 bases at V and 1 base at J, with 20 bases between. The CDR3 has 16 amino acids. The CDR3 loop reads CASGVGGVTENTEAFF. Here the CDR3 DNA reads TGTGCCAGCGGGGTTGGGGGGGTGACGGAGAACACTGAAGCTTTCTTT.

The CDR3 coding sequence is TGTGCCAGCAGAGGGAACACCGGGGAGCTGTTTTTT. Translation: CASRGNTGELFF. V gene TRBV6-6 combines with J gene TRBJ2-2; D is ambiguous. The CDR3 is made up of 12 amino acids. In germline, CDR1 is MNHNY, CDR2 SVGAGI (reference sequence). The ends were cut back, 6 bases at V and 1 base at J, with 3 bases in the middle.

J is TRBJ2-5 and V is TRBV27; 10 bases match TRBD1. CDR1 MNHEY and CDR2 SMNVEV come from the germline V gene (reference sequence). The V and J ends lost 6 bases and 3 bases, in that order; junction bases with no gene match: 16. The CDR3 sequence is 18 residues long. The CDR3 bases are TGTGCCAGCAGGTTACCCCGGGACAGGGGAAGTTGGAAAGAGACCCAGTACTTC. Its translation: CASRLPRDRGSWKETQYF.

CDR3 DNA sequence: TGTGCCAGCAGCCAAATCTCCGGGACATCCAACTCCTACGAGCAGTACTTC. Its translation is CASSQISGTSNSYEQYF. V is TRBV11-2 and J is TRBJ2-7, with D maybe TRBD1 (6 bases). CDR3 length: 17 residues. The germline V and J ends were trimmed by 5 bases and 0 bases, with 20 bases remaining between them. Germline CDR1 SGHAT, CDR2 FQNNGV. Based on the CDR3 plus reference TRBV11-2 and TRBJ2-7, the full variable domain is EAGVAQSPRYKIIEKRQSVAFWCNPISGHATLYWYQQILGQGPKLLIQFQNNGVVDDSQLPKDRFSAERLKGVDSTLKIQPAKLEDSAVYLCASSQISGTSNSYEQYFGPGTRLTVT.

V and J are TRBV5-1 and TRBJ2-5; 13 nucleotides agree with TRBD2. CDR1 is SGHRS and CDR2 is YFSETQ in the germline V gene. Trimming removed 4 bases from V and 5 bases from J; junction bases left unmatched: 2. This CDR3 comprises 14 residues. CDR3 protein: CASSVLAGGETQYF. Written as DNA, the CDR3 is TGCGCCAGCAGCGTACTAGCGGGAGGGGAGACCCAGTACTTC. Variable domain in full (rest from reference TRBV5-1 and TRBJ2-5): KAGVTQTPRYLIKTRGQQVTLSCSPISGHRSVSWYQQTPGQGLQFLFEYFSETQRNKGNFPGRFSGRQFSNSRSEMNVSTLELGDSALYLCASSVLAGGETQYFGPGTRLLVL.

Concerning this clone: The sample has other DNA sequences that encode this CDR3 too. This rearrangement joins TRBV7-2 to TRBJ2-5, with 12 bases matching TRBD2. Germline loops: CDR1 SGHTA, CDR2 FQGNSA. V lost 1 base to trimming and J lost 2 bases; unmatched junction nucleotides: 2. This CDR3 has 16 amino acids. The chain's CDR3 is CASSLGLAGGQETQYF. CDR3 coding DNA: TGTGCCAGCAGCTTAGGCCTAGCGGGAGGGCAAGAGACCCAGTACTTC.

This clone was picked up one time. The J gene is TRBJ1-2, the V gene TRBV28; D is possibly TRBD1 (5 bases). The CDR3 runs to 14 residues. Trimming pared 4 bases from V and 4 bases from J, leaving 13 bases between. Germline lookup yields CDR1 MDHEN and CDR2 SYDVKM. The CDR3 spells CASSSTPGLYGYTF. CDR3 DNA sequence: TGTGCCAGCAGTTCTACCCCGGGGCTCTATGGCTACACCTTC.

The V call is TRBV5-8, the J call TRBJ2-2; 8 nucleotides align to TRBD1. CDR1 is SGHTS, CDR2 YDEGEE, per germline. The CDR3 sequence is 15 residues long. The ends lost 4 bases at V and 5 bases at J; junction bases unmatched: 7. CDR3 sequence: CASSLRTGKTGELFF. DNA for the CDR3: TGTGCCAGCAGCCTACGGACAGGGAAAACCGGGGAGCTGTTTTTT.

V and J are TRBV5-6 and TRBJ2-5, with a weak D call TRBD2 (7 bases). CDR3 length equals 13 residues. CDR1 is SGHDT, CDR2 YYEEEE, per germline. Trimming took off 4 bases at V and 7 bases at J, with 14 bases between the two ends. CDR3 sequence reads: CASSIGGLGTQYF. DNA of the CDR3: TGTGCCAGCAGCATCGGGGGGCTAGGGACCCAGTACTTC.

This clone was detected once. V is TRBV28 and J is TRBJ2-1; the D gene is possibly TRBD2 (6 bases). From germline, CDR1 is MDHEN and CDR2 SYDVKM. Trimming removed 2 bases at V and 9 bases at J, with 14 bases between. CDR3 length: 14 amino acids. In DNA, the CDR3 is TGTGCCAGCAGTTTAACAGGAGGGCCGAGTGAGCAGTTCTTC. It yields the protein CASSLTGGPSEQFF.

This chain joins TRBV19 and TRBJ1-1; no reliable D call. The CDR3 has 12 amino acids. The V gene lost 3 bases and the J gene lost 5 bases, with 7 bases spanning the gap. Germline values: CDR1 LNHDA, CDR2 SQIVND (reference sequence). The CDR3 loop is CASSMVQTEAFF. The CDR3 nucleotides read TGTGCCAGTAGTATGGTTCAAACTGAAGCTTTCTTT.

The chain couples TRBV18 to TRBJ2-3; either TRBD1 or TRBD2 may fit D (5 bases each). With 6 bases removed from V and 4 bases from J, the gap between germline ends came to 17 bases. Germline V gives CDR1 KGHSH, CDR2 LQKENI. This CDR3 is 15 amino acids long. CDR3 loop: CASSPEGIASDTQYF. CDR3 in DNA: TGTGCCAGCTCGCCAGAGGGGATAGCTTCAGATACGCAGTATTTT. The whole variable domain, remainder taken from reference TRBV18 and TRBJ2-3, is NAGVMQNPRHLVRRRGQEARLRCSPMKGHSHVYWYRQLPEEGLKFMVYLQKENIIDESGMPKERFSAEFPKEGPSILRIQQVVRGDSAAYFCASSPEGIASDTQYFGPGTRLTVL.

The sample holds one count of this clone. This rearrangement joins TRBV7-2 to TRBJ2-5; D is unresolved. The CDR3 covers 13 residues. CDR1 and CDR2 (germline): SGHTA, FQGNSA. Trimming removed 4 bases at V and 2 bases at J, with 8 bases between. Here the CDR3 DNA reads TGTGCCAGCAGCTCCCCCCAGCAAGAGACCCAGTACTTC. Amino acids: CASSSPQQETQYF.

The V call is TRBV6-1, the J call TRBJ2-4; TRBD2 aligns across 7 bases. The CDR3 totals 15 residues. Trimming cost V 3 bases and J 1 base; bases outside gene matches: 3. CDR1 and CDR2 from the germline V gene are MNHNS and SASEGT. The CDR3 protein is CASSEGGSAKNIQYF. DNA of the CDR3: TGTGCCAGCAGTGAGGGCGGGAGCGCCAAAAACATTCAGTACTTC.

The chain couples TRBV7-6 to TRBJ2-5; D possibly corresponds to TRBD2 (6 bases). V lost 5 bases to trimming and J lost 5 bases, with 18 bases between them. The germline V gene encodes CDR1 SGHVS and CDR2 FNYEAQ. The CDR3 has 15 amino acids. The CDR3 DNA reads as TGTGCCAGCAGCCCGATAGTGGGCGGGGTGGAGACCCAGTACTTC. Translating gives CASSPIVGGVETQYF.

The chain carries TRBV18 and TRBJ2-7, with 10 bases fitting TRBD1. The CDR3 spans 15 residues. The germline V gene encodes CDR1 KGHSH and CDR2 LQKENI. J was trimmed by 3 bases and V by 0 bases; bases with no gene match: 2. CDR3 residues: CASSPPGQGLYEQYF. The CDR3 DNA reads as TGTGCCAGCTCACCACCGGGACAGGGGCTCTACGAGCAGTACTTC.

V gene TRBV6-5 combines with J gene TRBJ1-1; D unclear. CDR3 length equals 13 residues. V was trimmed by 5 bases and J by 1 base, leaving 8 bases between them. Germline V CDR1 and CDR2: MNHEY, SVGAGI. CDR3 in DNA: TGTGCCAGCAGTACTTATACGAACACTGAAGCTTTCTTT. It yields the protein CASSTYTNTEAFF.

V gene TRBV6-4 combines with J gene TRBJ2-3; TRBD2 might be the D (6 bases). The CDR3 has 14 residues. Deletions cut 5 bases from V and 1 base from J, with 10 bases between. From germline, CDR1 is MRHNA and CDR2 SNTAGT. The CDR3 is CASSPGLRTDTQYF. The CDR3 nucleotides are TGTGCCAGCAGTCCGGGACTCCGCACAGATACGCAGTATTTT.

The chain recombines TRBV19 with TRBJ2-5; no firm D call. The V end was cut by 4 bases, the J end by 0 bases, with 9 bases between. This CDR3 has 14 residues. Germline V gene lookup returns CDR1 LNHDA and CDR2 SQIVND (reference sequence). The CDR3 spells CASSSPGDQETQYF. The CDR3 nucleotides are TGTGCCAGTAGTAGCCCAGGCGACCAAGAGACCCAGTACTTC.

The chain joins TRBV5-1 to TRBJ2-3; unclear D gene. Trimming left V 2 bases short and J 4 bases short, with 5 bases between. The CDR3 runs 12 residues. In germline, CDR1 is SGHRS, CDR2 YFSETQ. CDR3 in DNA: TGCGCCAGCAGCTTCGGCTCAGATACGCAGTATTTT. It specifies CASSFGSDTQYF.

The J gene is TRBJ1-1, the V gene TRBV19; 7 bases align to TRBD1. J gave up 1 base and V 4 bases, and 3 bases lay outside the gene matches. CDR3 length: 14 amino acids. Germline CDR1 reads LNHDA; CDR2 reads SQIVND (reference sequence). The CDR3 bases are TGTGCCAGTAGTACAAGACAGGGGAACACTGAAGCTTTCTTT. Encoded protein: CASSTRQGNTEAFF.

The chain recombines TRBV6-1 with TRBJ2-7; TRBD2 agrees at 11 bases. This CDR3 region has 14 residues. After removal of 7 bases from V and 5 bases from J, the junction contained 7 bases not matched to a gene. The germline V gene has CDR1 MNHNS and CDR2 SASEGT. The CDR3 loop reads CASIIAGGRNEQYF. CDR3 nucleotides: TGTGCCAGCATTATAGCGGGAGGGCGAAACGAGCAGTACTTC.